Listed below are T cell receptor beta chains from one sample, sequenced in a study of vaccination effects on CD4 cells after COVID-19. Data came from immunoSEQ multiplex PCR; TCRdb stores just in-frame clones and leaves some out. The table shows about 50,000 clones, with approximately 80% occurring only once. These receptors have no known antigen. Sequenced material: CD4+ T cells from PBMCs cultured without peptide, taken before COVID-19 vaccination. These receptors originate from a human donor who received a COVID-19 vaccine. Each CDR3 is given with its conserved first and last residue. A D gene is named only where the DNA matches it firmly. Where a row states a size, it is once, few, many or the class of an expanded clone; other rows omit it.

J	size	D	V	CDR3	DNA
TRBJ1-5	.	.	TRBV6-5	CASSDSYSNQPQHF	TGTGCCAGCAGCGACAGTTATAGCAATCAGCCCCAGCATTTT
TRBJ2-6	.	.	TRBV5-1	CASSFPANVLTF	TGCGCCAGCAGCTTTCCGGCCAACGTCCTGACTTTC
TRBJ2-3	.	.	TRBV29-1	CSVTGLQSTDTQYF	TGCAGCGTTACGGGACTCCAAAGCACAGATACGCAGTATTTT
TRBJ1-1	.	.	TRBV6-1	CASSEDGGMNTEAFF	TGTGCCAGCAGTGAAGATGGGGGCATGAACACTGAAGCTTTCTTT
TRBJ1-4	few	.	TRBV29-1	CSASSSSRGNEKLFF	TGCAGCGCCTCCTCCAGCTCCCGAGGTAATGAAAAACTGTTTTTT
TRBJ2-2	.	.	TRBV7-3	CASSLTVWGSTGELFF	TGTGCCAGCAGCTTAACGGTCTGGGGAAGCACCGGGGAGCTGTTTTTT
TRBJ1-1	.	TRBD1	TRBV6-6	CASSQGQGKRESEAFF	TGTGCCAGCAGCCAGGGACAGGGGAAGAGAGAGAGTGAAGCTTTCTTT
TRBJ1-2	few	.	TRBV5-5	CASSDTGNYGYTF	TGTGCCAGCAGTGATACAGGGAACTATGGCTACACCTTC
TRBJ1-1	.	.	TRBV9	CASSVGAGQNTEAFF	TGTGCCAGCAGCGTAGGGGCAGGGCAGAACACTGAAGCTTTCTTT
TRBJ1-2	few	.	TRBV6-6	CASSPGALYGYTF	TGTGCCAGCAGTCCTGGGGCTCTCTATGGCTACACCTTC
TRBJ2-5	.	.	TRBV28	CASSPQQGGETQYF	TGTGCCAGCAGTCCCCAGCAGGGGGGGGAGACCCAGTACTTC
TRBJ1-5	.	.	TRBV12-3/TRBV12-4	CASSSINQPQHF	TGTGCCAGCAGTTCTATCAATCAGCCCCAGCATTTT
TRBJ1-6	.	.	TRBV10-3	CAIRGGRNSPLHF	TGTGCCATCAGGGGGGGGCGAAATTCACCCCTCCACTTT
TRBJ2-2	few	TRBD1	TRBV18	CASRTGNTGELFF	TGTGCCAGCAGGACAGGGAACACCGGGGAGCTGTTTTTT
TRBJ2-3	.	.	TRBV10-1	CASSENRKGGTDTQYF	TGCGCCAGCAGTGAGAACAGGAAAGGGGGCACAGATACGCAGTATTTT
TRBJ2-3	once	TRBD2	TRBV18	CASSPLSRGGRDTQYF	TGTGCCAGCTCACCACTTTCGCGGGGGGGCCGAGATACGCAGTATTTT
TRBJ1-1	.	.	TRBV7-3	CASSLTGHTEAFF	TGTGCCAGCAGCTTAACGGGGCACACTGAAGCTTTCTTT
TRBJ1-2	.	TRBD1	TRBV5-4	CASSPGQGYYGYTF	TGTGCCAGCAGCCCTGGACAGGGGTACTATGGCTACACCTTC
TRBJ2-2	.	TRBD1	TRBV6-1	CASSALQGADTGELFF	TGTGCCAGCAGTGCACTACAGGGGGCTGACACCGGGGAGCTGTTTTTT
TRBJ2-5	.	TRBD1	TRBV5-4	CASRNPRQGETQYF	TGTGCCAGCAGGAATCCTCGACAGGGGGAGACCCAGTACTTC
TRBJ2-1	.	.	TRBV18	CASSLSQGMSYNEQFF	TGTGCCAGCTCACTTTCCCAGGGGATGTCCTACAATGAGCAGTTCTTC
TRBJ2-3	.	TRBD2	TRBV18	CASSQGLAGVTDTQYF	TGTGCCAGCTCTCAAGGACTAGCGGGGGTCACAGATACGCAGTATTTT
TRBJ2-5	.	.	TRBV7-9	CASSLSRETQYF	TGTGCCAGCAGCTTATCCCGAGAGACCCAGTACTTC
TRBJ2-5	.	TRBD1	TRBV3-1/TRBV3-2	CASSQDPGQGPTQYF	TGTGCCAGCAGCCAAGACCCGGGACAGGGACCGACCCAGTACTTC
TRBJ1-2	.	TRBD1	TRBV4-2	CASSQTRTGRGGYTF	TGTGCCAGCAGCCAAACCCGGACAGGGCGCGGAGGCTACACCTTC
TRBJ1-3	.	TRBD1	TRBV12-5	CASGPTGRGNTIYF	TGTGCTAGTGGTCCGACAGGGAGAGGGAACACCATATATTTT
TRBJ1-1	.	.	TRBV7-2	CASSLQGTLNTEAFF	TGTGCCAGCAGCCTTCAGGGGACCCTGAACACTGAAGCTTTCTTT
TRBJ2-2	.	TRBD2	TRBV7-9	CASSSGGTNTGELFF	TGTGCCAGCAGCTCCGGGGGGACGAACACCGGGGAGCTGTTTTTT
TRBJ2-2	.	.	TRBV6-2/TRBV6-3	CASSYAGRNTGELFF	TGTGCCAGCAGTTACGCGGGGCGGAACACCGGGGAGCTGTTTTTT
TRBJ2-3	once	.	TRBV18	CASSLSSGTDTQYF	TGTGCCAGCTCACTAAGTTCCGGCACAGATACGCAGTATTTT
TRBJ1-1	once	.	TRBV6-5	CASSPTRMATLGAFF	TGTGCCAGCAGTCCCACCAGGATGGCGACCTTAGGAGCTTTCTTT
TRBJ1-2	.	.	TRBV2	CASRAWGYGYTF	TGTGCCAGCAGGGCATGGGGCTATGGCTACACCTTC
TRBJ1-3	.	TRBD1	TRBV15	CATSRVGGTGVMNTIYF	TGTGCCACCAGCAGAGTAGGGGGGACAGGGGTGATGAACACCATATATTTT
TRBJ2-1	.	TRBD2	TRBV5-6	CASSKSGGADEQFF	TGTGCCAGCAGCAAAAGCGGGGGGGCGGATGAGCAGTTCTTC
TRBJ1-6	few	TRBD1	TRBV18	CASSPTNSGTGGSPLHF	TGTGCCAGCTCACCGACGAATTCCGGGACAGGGGGATCACCCCTCCACTTT
TRBJ1-4	.	.	TRBV5-5	CASSDGRRGNEKLFF	TGTGCCAGCAGCGACGGCAGGAGGGGGAATGAAAAACTGTTTTTT
TRBJ1-2	.	.	TRBV3-1/TRBV3-2	CASSQDGGSGYGYTF	TGTGCCAGCAGCCAAGATGGGGGCTCAGGCTATGGCTACACCTTC
TRBJ1-2	.	.	TRBV6-2/TRBV6-3	CASSYDRSAGYTF	TGTGCCAGCAGTTACGACAGGTCGGCTGGCTACACCTTC
TRBJ2-3	.	.	TRBV4-1	CASSQDREMDTDTQYF	TGCGCCAGCAGCCAAGACAGGGAGATGGACACAGATACGCAGTATTTT
TRBJ2-5	.	TRBD1	TRBV7-9	CASSLWTGQETQYF	TGTGCCAGCAGCCTCTGGACAGGGCAGGAGACCCAGTACTTC
TRBJ2-1	.	.	TRBV9	CASSVGFDNTPEQFF	TGTGCCAGCAGCGTTGGTTTTGACAACACCCCTGAGCAGTTCTTC
TRBJ2-3	.	.	TRBV7-3	CASSLAQPLGNTDTQYF	TGTGCCAGCAGCCTAGCCCAGCCTTTGGGCAATACAGATACGCAGTATTTT
TRBJ2-3	once	.	TRBV11-2	CASSHDRDTQYF	TGTGCCAGCAGCCACGATAGGGATACGCAGTATTTT
TRBJ1-1	.	.	TRBV30	CAWRAGSTEAFF	TGTGCCTGGAGGGCAGGGAGCACTGAAGCTTTCTTT
TRBJ1-5	.	.	TRBV19	CASTTDSWGGPQHF	TGTGCCAGTACCACGGACAGTTGGGGCGGGCCCCAGCATTTT
TRBJ2-2	.	.	TRBV4-1	CASSGRTQTGELFF	TGCGCCAGCAGCGGACGGACGCAGACCGGGGAGCTGTTTTTT
TRBJ1-1	.	.	TRBV29-1	CSGTPVGEAFF	TGCAGCGGGACCCCGGTGGGGGAAGCTTTCTTT
TRBJ1-2	few	TRBD1	TRBV10-3	CAIKPRGNYGYTF	TGTGCCATCAAGCCCAGGGGGAACTATGGCTACACCTTC